This T cell receptor beta chain was retrieved from a study of identical twins' blood T cells. The CDR3 length is 15 residues. Per germline, CDR1 MNHEY and CDR2 SVGAGI. Losses at the gene ends were 5 bases for V and 5 bases for J; bases not matched to a gene: 9. TCRdb recomputed calls from the 5' RACE reads with MiXCR, one row per CDR3 protein. This sample yields roughly 340,000 distinct CDR3 sequences, of which under 30% are seen a single time; 6.1% belongs to the top ten. The chain links TRBV6-5 to TRBJ1-1; 9 bases fit TRBD1. Material for sequencing was PBMCs. The receptor was derived from a woman between 18 and 50 years old in good health. CDR3 in DNA: TGTGCCAGCAGTCCGGGGACAGGGCGAAAGACTGAAGCTTTCTTT. Translated: CASSPGTGRKTEAFF.